The 19 T cell receptor beta chains given below trace back to one sample, sequenced in a study of T cell repertoires in cytomegalovirus infection. No antigens are known for them. TCRdb ran MiXCR on the reads and lists one entry per CDR3 protein. The table shows 50,000 to 55,000 distinct CDR3 sequences, with 20% occurring only once. The sequenced sample was CD8+ T cells from cultured PBMCs, obtained from culture after CMV antigen stimulation. These receptors came from a human donor in good health (CMV status not recorded). Some clones in this sample may be carry-over from other donors' samples.

This clonotype was recorded a few times. This chain connects TRBV29-1 to TRBJ1-1, with D possibly matching TRBD1 (5 bases). CDR3 size: 10 residues. Germline V gives CDR1 SQVTM, CDR2 ANQGSEA. V shed 7 bases and J shed 11 bases, with 14 bases lying between them. For the CDR3, the DNA is TGCAGCGCAAAAAGGGGTGAGGCTTTCTTT. Its translation is CSAKRGEAFF.

In its sample, this clonotype was seen many times. The V call is TRBV4-1, the J call TRBJ1-5; 9 bases match TRBD1. The germline gives CDR1 MGHRA, CDR2 YSYEKL. There are 14 residues in the CDR3. Trimming cost V 5 bases and J 4 bases; bases outside gene matches: 3. The CDR3, as DNA: TGCGCCAGCAGCAAGGGACAGGGTAATCAGCCCCAGCATTTT. Its translation is CASSKGQGNQPQHF.

This clonotype was found many times. J is TRBJ2-1 and V is TRBV27; a weak D match, TRBD2 (5 bases). CDR1 and CDR2 from the germline V gene are MNHEY and SMNVEV (reference sequence). The CDR3 totals 15 residues. V was trimmed by 5 bases and J by 7 bases, leaving 18 bases between them. Here the CDR3 reads CASSLDYFGVNEQFF. DNA for the CDR3: TGTGCCAGCAGTCTTGACTACTTTGGAGTGAATGAGCAGTTCTTC.

This clonotype was recorded a few times. This CDR3 reads CASSQTDRDGYYGYTF. In nucleotides, the CDR3 is TGCGCCAGCAGCCAGACGGACAGGGACGGATACTATGGCTACACCTTC. V is TRBV4-1 and J is TRBJ1-2; 8 bases match TRBD1. CDR3 length: 16 amino acids. The trim removed 3 bases at V and 3 bases at J, leaving 9 bases unmatched. From germline, CDR1 is MGHRA and CDR2 YSYEKL.

The rearrangement links TRBV7-2 to TRBJ2-7; 10 nucleotides line up with TRBD1. The CDR3 totals 15 residues. Germline CDR1 reads SGHTA; CDR2 reads FQGNSA. V lost 5 bases and J lost 0; bases outside the gene matches: 4. CDR3 in amino acids: CASSTRTGGSYEQYF. CDR3 nucleotides: TGTGCCAGCAGCACCCGGACAGGGGGCTCCTACGAGCAGTACTTC.

This clonotype was seen more than once but under ten times. CDR3 amino acids: CASSLARRLAGGWVGELFF. The CDR3 DNA follows: TGTGCCAGCAGCTTAGCCCGTCGGTTAGCGGGAGGATGGGTCGGGGAGCTGTTTTTT. The V and J genes are TRBV7-6 and TRBJ2-2; TRBD2 matches at 10 bases. Unmatched junction bases numbered 14, after V lost 0 bases and J lost 7 bases. The germline CDR1 and CDR2 sequences are SGHVS and FNYEAQ. This CDR3 region has 19 residues.

This clonotype came up a few times. The chain links TRBV6-2 or TRBV6-3 to TRBJ2-5; D ambiguous. Germline values: CDR1 MNHEY, CDR2 SVGEGT. The CDR3 totals 18 residues. Trimming pared 2 bases from V and 1 base from J, leaving 20 bases between. CDR3 bases: TGTGCCAGCAGTTACCGGGCGCAAAGATCGTGGGCCCAAGAGACCCAGTACTTC. This sequence encodes CASSYRAQRSWAQETQYF.

In its sample, this clonotype was seen a few times. This chain connects TRBV6-6 to TRBJ1-5; 9 bases line up with TRBD1. Germline V gene lookup returns CDR1 MNHNY and CDR2 SVGAGI (reference sequence). Unmatched junction bases numbered 5, after V lost 6 bases and J lost 2 bases. This CDR3 has 15 amino acids. This chain's CDR3 is CASRDRGVGNQPQHF. Written as DNA, the CDR3 is TGTGCCAGCAGGGACAGGGGAGTCGGCAATCAGCCCCAGCATTTT.

This clonotype was recorded many times. The chain joins TRBV4-1 to TRBJ2-1; 9 nucleotides line up with TRBD2. The germline CDR1 and CDR2 sequences are MGHRA and YSYEKL. The CDR3 is made up of 17 amino acids. J lost 3 bases, V lost 1 base, and 7 bases had no gene match. CDR3 sequence (DNA): TGCGCCAGCAGCCAAGTCGGGCGGGGGGGCCTCTACAATGAGCAGTTCTTC. Protein: CASSQVGRGGLYNEQFF.

This clonotype was observed a handful of times. The chain couples TRBV4-1 to TRBJ2-1; TRBD2 agrees at 15 bases. Unmatched junction bases numbered 8, after V lost 2 bases and J lost 0 bases. Germline loops: CDR1 MGHRA, CDR2 YSYEKL. This CDR3 region has 20 residues. For the CDR3, the DNA is TGCGCCAGCAGCCAACTAGGGGGACTAGCGGGGGGAAACTCCTACAATGAGCAGTTCTTC. Amino acids: CASSQLGGLAGGNSYNEQFF.

This clonotype was detected a few times. The DNA for the CDR3 is TGTGCCAGCGGTGCCTACGAGCAGTACTTC. It specifies CASGAYEQYF. The chain employs TRBV27 and TRBJ2-7; D uncertain. From germline, CDR1 is MNHEY and CDR2 SMNVEV (reference sequence). The V gene lost 8 bases and the J gene lost 2 bases, with 4 bases spanning the gap. The CDR3 sequence is 10 residues long.

This clonotype was seen a few times. This sequence joins TRBV6-2 or TRBV6-3 and TRBJ1-2; D is uncertain. This CDR3 spans 13 amino acids. Germline assignment: CDR1 MNHEY and CDR2 SVGEGT. The germline V and J ends were trimmed by 0 bases and 0 bases, with 2 bases remaining between them. The DNA for the CDR3 is TGTGCCAGCAGTTACTCAGCTAACTATGGCTACACCTTC. Its translation is CASSYSANYGYTF.

This clonotype was seen a handful of times. The chain couples TRBV10-3 to TRBJ2-1; no clear D. The germline CDR1 and CDR2 sequences are ENHRY and SYGVKD. The germline V and J ends were trimmed by 9 bases and 5 bases, with 11 bases remaining between them. CDR3 length: 12 residues. This CDR3 reads CAIREANNEQFF. CDR3 DNA: TGTGCCATTAGAGAGGCAAACAATGAGCAGTTCTTC.

The chain has TRBV7-9 and TRBJ1-1; D remains ambiguous. Germline CDR1 reads SEHNR; CDR2 reads FQNEAQ (reference sequence). The CDR3 loop spans 11 amino acids. V was clipped by 4 bases and J by 6 bases, with 6 bases between them. This CDR3 reads CASSSDPEAFF. The CDR3 DNA reads as TGTGCCAGCAGCTCTGACCCTGAAGCTTTCTTT. Drawing the rest from reference TRBV7-9 and TRBJ1-1, the complete variable domain is DTGVSQNPRHKITKRGQNVTFRCDPISEHNRLYWYRQTLGQGPEFLTYFQNEAQLEKSRLLSDRFSAERPKGSFSTLEIQRTEQGDSAMYLCASSSDPEAFFGQGTRLTVV.

A few counts support this clonotype. This rearrangement joins TRBV27 to TRBJ2-7, with D unclear. This CDR3 is 14 amino acids long. The germline V gene has CDR1 MNHEY and CDR2 SMNVEV (reference sequence). V was pared by 2 bases and J by 0 bases, with 8 bases between. This CDR3 is CASSLGVSSYEQYF. The CDR3 DNA sequence: TGTGCCAGCAGTTTAGGAGTCTCCTCCTACGAGCAGTACTTC.

This clonotype was observed a few times. J is TRBJ2-1 and V is TRBV12-3 or TRBV12-4; 7 bases match TRBD1. The CDR3 runs to 10 residues. With 7 bases clipped from V and 16 bases from J, the junction kept 7 bases outside the gene matches. The CDR3 bases are TGTGCCAGCAAACCGGGACAGTTTTTCTTC. Encoded protein: CASKPGQFFF.

This clonotype appeared a few times. CDR3 residues: CASRTGEYGEQFF. The CDR3 DNA follows: TGCGCCAGCAGGACAGGGGAGTACGGTGAGCAGTTCTTC. The V and J genes are TRBV10-2 and TRBJ2-1; 8 bases line up with TRBD1. CDR3 size: 13 residues. The germline V gene has CDR1 WSHSY and CDR2 SAAADI. V trimming: 6 bases; J trimming: 9 bases; junction bases outside the gene matches: 7.

This clonotype turned up a few times. The chain employs TRBV28 and TRBJ2-7; the D is unclear. Germline values: CDR1 MDHEN, CDR2 SYDVKM. Trimming pared 5 bases from V and 3 bases from J, leaving 14 bases between. CDR3 size: 14 residues. This CDR3 is CASSPSTAIYEQYF. The CDR3 DNA reads TGTGCCAGCAGTCCCTCCACGGCGATCTACGAGCAGTACTTC.

In this sample, this clonotype turned up many times. The rearrangement joins TRBV7-2 to TRBJ1-1; no clear D. Trimming stripped 7 bases from V and 1 base from J, with 13 bases between. The CDR3 is made up of 14 amino acids. Per the germline V gene, CDR1 is SGHTA and CDR2 is FQGNSA. CDR3 bases: TGTGCCAGCAAAAGGCGGACGGGGAACACTGAAGCTTTCTTT. Amino acid sequence: CASKRRTGNTEAFF.